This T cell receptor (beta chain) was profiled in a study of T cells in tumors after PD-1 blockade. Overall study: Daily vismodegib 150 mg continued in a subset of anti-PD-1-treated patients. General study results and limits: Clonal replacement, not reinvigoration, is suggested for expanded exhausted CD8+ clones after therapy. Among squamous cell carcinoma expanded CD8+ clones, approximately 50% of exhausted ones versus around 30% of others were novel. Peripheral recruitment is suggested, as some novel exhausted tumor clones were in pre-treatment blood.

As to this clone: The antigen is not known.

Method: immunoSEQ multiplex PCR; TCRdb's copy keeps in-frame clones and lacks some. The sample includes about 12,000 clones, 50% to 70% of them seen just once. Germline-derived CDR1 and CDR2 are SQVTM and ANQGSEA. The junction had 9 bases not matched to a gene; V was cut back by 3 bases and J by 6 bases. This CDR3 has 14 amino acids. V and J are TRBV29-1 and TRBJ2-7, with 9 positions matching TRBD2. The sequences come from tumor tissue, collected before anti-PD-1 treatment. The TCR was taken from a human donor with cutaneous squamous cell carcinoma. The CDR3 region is CSVDIGGLALEQYF. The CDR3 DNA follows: TGCAGCGTTGATATTGGGGGACTAGCTCTCGAGCAGTACTTC.